What follows is one T cell receptor (beta chain) and its context. This sample is part of a study of shared clonotypes between healthy human individuals. The ends were cut back, 3 bases at V and 6 bases at J, with 15 bases in the middle. Germline loops: CDR1 ENHRY, CDR2 SYGVKD. The CDR3 contains 15 residues. Each subset's genomic DNA was shared equally among a number of immunoSEQ plates. The data were produced by immunoSEQ multiplex PCR, yet TCRdb's version contains in-frame clones alone and is incomplete. The sample has 2 million to 2.5 million clones, about 90% seen once. The material sequenced was naive CD4+ T cells from PBMCs. This sample's subset: CD45RA+ positively selected. The chain is built from TRBV10-3 and TRBJ1-5, with D perhaps matching TRBD1 (5 bases). This clonotype originated in a man aged 18 to 29 in good health. Some clones in this sample may be carry-over from other donors' samples. CDR3 bases: TGTGCCATCAGTGATGTACGGGGCGGGGGTCAGCCCCAGCATTTT. This codes for CAISDVRGGGQPQHF.